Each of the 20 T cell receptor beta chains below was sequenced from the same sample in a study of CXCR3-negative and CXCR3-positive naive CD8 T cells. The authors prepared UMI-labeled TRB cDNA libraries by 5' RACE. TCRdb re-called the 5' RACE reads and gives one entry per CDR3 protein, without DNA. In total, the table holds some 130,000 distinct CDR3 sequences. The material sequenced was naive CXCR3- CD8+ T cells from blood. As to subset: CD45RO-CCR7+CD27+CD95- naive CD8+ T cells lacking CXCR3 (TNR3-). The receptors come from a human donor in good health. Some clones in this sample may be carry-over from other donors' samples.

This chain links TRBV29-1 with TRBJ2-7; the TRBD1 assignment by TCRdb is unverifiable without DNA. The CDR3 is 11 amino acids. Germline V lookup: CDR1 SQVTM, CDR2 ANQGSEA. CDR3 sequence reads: CSVDRGYEQYF.

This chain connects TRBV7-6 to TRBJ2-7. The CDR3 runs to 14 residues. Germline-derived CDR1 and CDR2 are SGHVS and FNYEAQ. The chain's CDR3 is CASSLGGLNYEQYF.

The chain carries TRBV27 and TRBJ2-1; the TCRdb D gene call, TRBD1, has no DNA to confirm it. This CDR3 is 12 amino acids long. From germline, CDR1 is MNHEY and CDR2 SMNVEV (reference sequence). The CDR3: CASRGGPSEQFF.

CDR3 in amino acids: CASSPGGLGYEQFF. The chain couples TRBV7-3 to TRBJ2-1; TCRdb proposes TRBD1, but this gene call is untestable without DNA. The CDR3 contains 14 residues. The V gene's germline CDR1 is SGHTA and CDR2 FQGTGA.

This CDR3 is CASSFRGVGDTQYF. This chain joins TRBV28 and TRBJ2-3; the D call of TRBD1 rests on TCRdb alone, since no DNA is present to check it. CDR3 length: 14 residues. Germline V gene data show CDR1 as MDHEN and CDR2 as SYDVKM.

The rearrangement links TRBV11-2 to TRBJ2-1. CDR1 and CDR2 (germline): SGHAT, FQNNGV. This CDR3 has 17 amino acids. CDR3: CASSLDQWRSSYNEQFF.

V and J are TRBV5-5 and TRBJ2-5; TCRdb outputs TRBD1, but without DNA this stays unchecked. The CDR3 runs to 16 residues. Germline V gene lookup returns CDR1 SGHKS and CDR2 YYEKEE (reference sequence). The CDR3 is CASSLIGTGVVETQYF.

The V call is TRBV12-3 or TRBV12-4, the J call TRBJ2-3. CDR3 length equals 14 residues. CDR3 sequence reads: CASSLGLSTDTQYF.

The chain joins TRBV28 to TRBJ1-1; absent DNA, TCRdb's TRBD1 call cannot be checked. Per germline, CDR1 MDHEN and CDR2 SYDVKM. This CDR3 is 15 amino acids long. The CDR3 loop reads CASSLTGVGNTEAFF.

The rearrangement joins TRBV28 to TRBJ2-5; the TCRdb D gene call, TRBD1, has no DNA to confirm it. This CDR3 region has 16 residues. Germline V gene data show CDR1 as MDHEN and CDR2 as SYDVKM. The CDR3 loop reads CASSPPDSGYQETQYF.

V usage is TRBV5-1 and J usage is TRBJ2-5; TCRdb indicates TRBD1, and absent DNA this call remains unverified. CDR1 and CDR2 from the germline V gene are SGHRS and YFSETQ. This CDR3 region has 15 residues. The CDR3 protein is CATQSVASSGETQYF.

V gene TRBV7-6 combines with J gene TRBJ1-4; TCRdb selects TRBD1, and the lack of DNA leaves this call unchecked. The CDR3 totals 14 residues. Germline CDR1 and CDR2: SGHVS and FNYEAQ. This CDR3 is CASSLVDRNEKLFF.

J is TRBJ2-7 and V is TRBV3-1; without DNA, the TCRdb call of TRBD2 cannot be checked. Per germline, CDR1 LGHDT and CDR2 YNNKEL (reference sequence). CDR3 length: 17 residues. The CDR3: CASSQGPLAGLFYEQYF.

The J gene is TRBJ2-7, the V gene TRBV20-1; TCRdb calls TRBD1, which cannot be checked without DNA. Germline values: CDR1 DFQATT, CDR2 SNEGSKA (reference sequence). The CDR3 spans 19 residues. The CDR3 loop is CSARDQTGHFARLPYEQYF.

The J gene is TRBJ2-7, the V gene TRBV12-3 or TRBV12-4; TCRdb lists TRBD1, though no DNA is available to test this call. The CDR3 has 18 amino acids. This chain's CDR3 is CASSLSPPPSQSSYEQYF.

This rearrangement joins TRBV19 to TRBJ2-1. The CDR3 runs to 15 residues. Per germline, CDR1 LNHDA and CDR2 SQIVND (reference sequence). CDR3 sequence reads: CASSIDGSSYNEQFF.

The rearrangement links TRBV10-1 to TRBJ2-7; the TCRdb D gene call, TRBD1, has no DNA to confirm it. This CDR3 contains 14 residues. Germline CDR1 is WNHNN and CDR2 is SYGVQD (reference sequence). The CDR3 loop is CASSPGQGFDEQYF.

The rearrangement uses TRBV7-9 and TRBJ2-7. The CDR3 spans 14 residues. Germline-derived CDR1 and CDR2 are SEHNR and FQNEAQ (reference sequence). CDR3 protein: CASSPVGGFYEQYF.

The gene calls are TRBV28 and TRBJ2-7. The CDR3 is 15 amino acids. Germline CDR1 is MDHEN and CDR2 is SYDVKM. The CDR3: CASSNMSTYRYEQYF.

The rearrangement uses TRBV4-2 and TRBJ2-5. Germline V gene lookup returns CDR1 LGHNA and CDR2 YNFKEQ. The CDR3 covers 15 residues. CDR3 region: CASSQAQLGLETQYF.